This T cell receptor (beta chain) comes out of a study of Graves' ophthalmopathy and Graves' hyperthyroidism. The CDR3 runs 13 residues. Germline V gene data show CDR1 as SGHRS and CDR2 as YFSETQ. V was cut by 4 bases and J by 8 bases, with 15 bases left in between. RNA served as the template for amplifying TCR beta CDR3 regions. Second-round multiplex PCR came after a first-round RT-PCR that employed HTBI primers. TCRdb recomputed calls from the multiplex PCR reads with MiXCR, one row per CDR3 protein. The sample lists 300,000 to 500,000 distinct CDR3 sequences; over 15% were seen once. This chain links TRBV5-1 with TRBJ1-1, with no clear D. The source material was peripheral blood. This TCR was sampled from a woman aged 18-30 years with stable Graves' hyperthyroidism. For the CDR3, the DNA is TGCGCCAGCAGCGTACGGAGTGGTTTCGAAGCTTTCTTT. Translating it yields CASSVRSGFEAFF.